This passage covers 3 T cell receptor beta chains from one sample sequenced in a study of T cells in Graves' hyperthyroidism and ophthalmopathy. Amplification targeted TCR beta CDR3 regions from RNA transcripts. In the first-round RT-PCR of the TCR CDR3, the HTBI primer set was used. In TCRdb, the multiplex PCR reads were re-called with MiXCR into one record per CDR3 protein. There are about 480,000 distinct CDR3 sequences in the sample; 14% occur only once, and 17% lies in the top ten. The sequencing input was blood. The receptors derive from a woman under 30 with Graves' hyperthyroidism.

To note about this clonotype: Possible read error: a much larger clone is one base away. The CDR3 ends on some other residue instead of the conserved phenylalanine or tryptophan, so this is likely a read error. This chain links TRBV12-3 or TRBV12-4 with TRBJ2-3; maybe TRBD1 (6 bases). V shed 4 bases and J shed 0 bases, with 8 bases lying between them. CDR3 length: 14 amino acids. This chain's CDR3 is CASSWDISTDTQYL. In DNA form, the CDR3 reads TGTGCCAGCAGTTGGGACATCAGCACAGATACGCAGTATCTT.

This clonotype was seen at least ten times. The rearrangement uses TRBV27 and TRBJ1-2; 7 bases map to TRBD1. The CDR3 has 13 amino acids. In germline, CDR1 is MNHEY, CDR2 SMNVEV (reference sequence). V dropped 6 bases and J dropped 8; count of bases not matched to a gene: 9. CDR3 sequence: CASSRDRAWGYTF. DNA of the CDR3: TGTGCCAGCAGCCGTGACAGGGCCTGGGGCTACACCTTC.

This clonotype occurred many times. The chain has TRBV11-2 and TRBJ1-4; TRBD1 might be the D (5 bases). The germline gives CDR1 SGHAT, CDR2 FQNNGV. The germline V and J ends were trimmed by 1 base and 0 bases, with 15 bases remaining between them. The CDR3 has 18 residues. The CDR3 bases are TGTGCCAGCAGCTTAGGTCTGAGCGGGACTCCAACTAATGAAAAACTGTTTTTT. Its protein is CASSLGLSGTPTNEKLFF.